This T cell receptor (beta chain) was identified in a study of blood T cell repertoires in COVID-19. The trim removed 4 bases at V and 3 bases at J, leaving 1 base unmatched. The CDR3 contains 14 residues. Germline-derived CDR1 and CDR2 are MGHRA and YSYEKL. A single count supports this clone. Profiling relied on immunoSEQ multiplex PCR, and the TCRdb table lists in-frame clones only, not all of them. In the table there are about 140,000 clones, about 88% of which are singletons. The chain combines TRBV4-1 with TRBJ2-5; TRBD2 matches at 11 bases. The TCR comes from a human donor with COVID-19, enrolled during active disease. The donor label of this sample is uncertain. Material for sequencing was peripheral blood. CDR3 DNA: TGCGCCAGCAGCCTGACTAGCGGGAAAGAGACCCAGTACTTC. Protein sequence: CASSLTSGKETQYF.